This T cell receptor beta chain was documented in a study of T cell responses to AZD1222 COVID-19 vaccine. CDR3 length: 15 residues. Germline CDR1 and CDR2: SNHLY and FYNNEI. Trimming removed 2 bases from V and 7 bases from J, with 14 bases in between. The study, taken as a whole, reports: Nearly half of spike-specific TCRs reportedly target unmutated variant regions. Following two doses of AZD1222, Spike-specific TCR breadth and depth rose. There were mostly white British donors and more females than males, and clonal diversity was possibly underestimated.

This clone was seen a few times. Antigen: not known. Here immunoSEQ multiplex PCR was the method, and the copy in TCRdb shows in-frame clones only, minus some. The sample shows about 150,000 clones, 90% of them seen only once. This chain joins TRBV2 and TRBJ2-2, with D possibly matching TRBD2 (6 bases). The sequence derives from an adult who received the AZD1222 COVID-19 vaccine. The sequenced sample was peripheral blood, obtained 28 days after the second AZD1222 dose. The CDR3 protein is CASSETGTFIGELFF. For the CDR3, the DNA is TGTGCCAGCAGTGAAACGGGGACTTTCATCGGGGAGCTGTTTTTT.